Only one count was recorded for the clone carrying this TCR beta chain. Its target is not known. Data came from immunoSEQ multiplex PCR; TCRdb stores just in-frame clones and leaves some out. The sample shows some 63,000 clones, 84% of them seen only once. This entry belongs to a study of OX40 agonist ivuxolimab in advanced cancers. Overall study context: Dose-escalation cases comprised hepatocellular carcinoma, melanoma, renal cell or head and neck cancer.

Findings of the study overall: Among expanded peripheral T cells, antigen specificity went undetermined. The mean number of expanded clones was higher in CD8+ T cells than in CD4+. Both blood CD4+ and CD8+ T cells showed clonal growth by week 6 at 0.1 to 3.0 mg/kg.

CDR3 length: 14 residues. Germline V gene data show CDR1 as MDHEN and CDR2 as SYDVKM. Germline trimming cut 5 bases from V and 3 bases from J; bases unmatched to any gene: 7. The chain has TRBV28 and TRBJ2-7, with 7 bases that match TRBD1. The TCR was taken from an adult with an advanced solid tumor such as melanoma, head and neck, liver or kidney cancer. The sample was CD4+ or CD8+ T cells sorted from blood, taken in a trial of the OX40 agonist ivuxolimab. The CDR3 loop reads CASSMRQGFYEQYF. The CDR3 region has the DNA TGTGCCAGCAGTATGAGACAGGGTTTCTACGAGCAGTACTTC.